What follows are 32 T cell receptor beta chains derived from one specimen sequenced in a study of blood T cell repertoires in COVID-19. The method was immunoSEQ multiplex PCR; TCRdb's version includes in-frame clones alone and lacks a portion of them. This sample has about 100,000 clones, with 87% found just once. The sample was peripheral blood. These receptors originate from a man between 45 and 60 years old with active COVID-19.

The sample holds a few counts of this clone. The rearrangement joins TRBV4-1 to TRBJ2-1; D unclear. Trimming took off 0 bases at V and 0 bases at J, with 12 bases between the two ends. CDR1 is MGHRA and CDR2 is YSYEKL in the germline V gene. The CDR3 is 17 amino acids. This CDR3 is CASSQDELIHSYNEQFF. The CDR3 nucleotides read TGCGCCAGCAGCCAAGATGAGCTCATCCACTCCTACAATGAGCAGTTCTTC.

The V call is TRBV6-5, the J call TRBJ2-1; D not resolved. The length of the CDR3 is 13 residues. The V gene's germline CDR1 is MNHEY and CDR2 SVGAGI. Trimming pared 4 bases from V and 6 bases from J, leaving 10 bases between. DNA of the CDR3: TGTGCCAGCAGTTCGATGTTCGGCAATGAGCAGTTCTTC. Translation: CASSSMFGNEQFF.

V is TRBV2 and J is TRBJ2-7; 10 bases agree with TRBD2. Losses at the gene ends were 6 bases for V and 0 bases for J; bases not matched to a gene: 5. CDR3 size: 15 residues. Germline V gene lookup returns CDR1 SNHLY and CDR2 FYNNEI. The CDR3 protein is CASRGSGGASYEQYF. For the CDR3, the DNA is TGTGCCAGCAGGGGGAGCGGGGGGGCCTCCTACGAGCAGTACTTC.

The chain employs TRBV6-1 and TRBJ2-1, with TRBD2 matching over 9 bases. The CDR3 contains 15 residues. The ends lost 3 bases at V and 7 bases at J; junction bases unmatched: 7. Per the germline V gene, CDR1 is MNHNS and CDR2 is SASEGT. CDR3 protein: CASSDPSGARNEQFF. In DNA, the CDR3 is TGTGCCAGCAGTGACCCTAGCGGGGCCCGGAATGAGCAGTTCTTC.

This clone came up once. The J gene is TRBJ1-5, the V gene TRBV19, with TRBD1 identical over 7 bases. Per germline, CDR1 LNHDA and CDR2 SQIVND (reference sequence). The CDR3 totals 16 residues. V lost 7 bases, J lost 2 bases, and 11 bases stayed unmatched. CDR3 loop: CASKSYTDRGNQPQHF. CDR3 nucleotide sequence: TGTGCCAGTAAATCTTACACTGACAGGGGCAATCAGCCCCAGCATTTT.

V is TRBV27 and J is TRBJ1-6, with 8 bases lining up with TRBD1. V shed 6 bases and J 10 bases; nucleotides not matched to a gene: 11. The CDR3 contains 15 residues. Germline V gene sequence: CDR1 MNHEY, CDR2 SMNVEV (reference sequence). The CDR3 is CASRWTGLGKSPLHF. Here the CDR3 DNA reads TGTGCCAGCAGGTGGACAGGGCTTGGGAAATCACCCCTCCACTTT.

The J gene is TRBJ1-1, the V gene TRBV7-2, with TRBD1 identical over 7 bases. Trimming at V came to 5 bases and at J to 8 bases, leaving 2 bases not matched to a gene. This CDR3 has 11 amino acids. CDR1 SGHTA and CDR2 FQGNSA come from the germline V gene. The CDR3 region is CASSPGQEAFF. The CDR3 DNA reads TGTGCCAGCAGCCCGGGACAGGAAGCTTTCTTT.

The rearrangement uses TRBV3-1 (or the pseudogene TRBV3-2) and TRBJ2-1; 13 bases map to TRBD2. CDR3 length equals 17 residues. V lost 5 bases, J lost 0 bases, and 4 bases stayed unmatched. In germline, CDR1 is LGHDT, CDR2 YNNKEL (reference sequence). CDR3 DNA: TGTGCCAGCAGCTTACTAGCGGGGGGGTACTCCTACAATGAGCAGTTCTTC. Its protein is CASSLLAGGYSYNEQFF.

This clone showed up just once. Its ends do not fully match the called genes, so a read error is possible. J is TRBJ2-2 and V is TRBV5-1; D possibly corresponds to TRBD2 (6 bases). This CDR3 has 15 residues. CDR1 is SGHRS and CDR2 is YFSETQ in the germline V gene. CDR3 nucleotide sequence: TGCGCCAGCAGCTTGGCCGGGGGTCCCACCGAGGAGCTGTTTTTT. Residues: CASSLAGGPTEELFF.

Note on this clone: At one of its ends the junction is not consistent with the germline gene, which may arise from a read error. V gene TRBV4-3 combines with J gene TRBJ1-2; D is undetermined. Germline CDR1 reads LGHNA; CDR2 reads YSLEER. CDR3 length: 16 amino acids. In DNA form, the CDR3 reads TGCGCCAGCAGCCAAGATCGTGGCGCGGCCCGCTATCGCTACACCTTC. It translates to CASSQDRGAARYRYTF.

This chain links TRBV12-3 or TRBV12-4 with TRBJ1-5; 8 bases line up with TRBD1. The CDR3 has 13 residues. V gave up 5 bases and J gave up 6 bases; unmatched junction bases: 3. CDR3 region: CASSPGGGQPQHF. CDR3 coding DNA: TGTGCCAGCAGTCCAGGGGGCGGTCAGCCCCAGCATTTT.

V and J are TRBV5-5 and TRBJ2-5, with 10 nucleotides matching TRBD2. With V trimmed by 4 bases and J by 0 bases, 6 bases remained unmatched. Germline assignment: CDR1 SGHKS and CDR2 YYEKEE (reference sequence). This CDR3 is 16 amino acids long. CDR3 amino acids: CASSPRLAGNQETQYF. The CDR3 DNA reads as TGTGCCAGCAGCCCACGACTAGCGGGTAACCAAGAGACCCAGTACTTC.

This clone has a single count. The CDR3 DNA is TGTGCCAGCAGTCGACAGGGGACTAATTCACCCCTCCACTTT. Translated, it gives CASSRQGTNSPLHF. V usage is TRBV6-5 and J usage is TRBJ1-6; 8 nucleotides match TRBD1. The CDR3 has 14 amino acids. Germline loops: CDR1 MNHEY, CDR2 SVGAGI. With V trimmed by 5 bases and J by 6 bases, 3 bases remained unmatched.

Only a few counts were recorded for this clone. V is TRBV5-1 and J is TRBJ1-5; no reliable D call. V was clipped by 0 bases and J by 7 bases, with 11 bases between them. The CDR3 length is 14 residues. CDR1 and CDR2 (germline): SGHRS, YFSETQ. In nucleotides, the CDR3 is TGCGCCAGCAGCTTGGATCCGGGTTCCCAGCCCCAGCATTTT. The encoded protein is CASSLDPGSQPQHF.

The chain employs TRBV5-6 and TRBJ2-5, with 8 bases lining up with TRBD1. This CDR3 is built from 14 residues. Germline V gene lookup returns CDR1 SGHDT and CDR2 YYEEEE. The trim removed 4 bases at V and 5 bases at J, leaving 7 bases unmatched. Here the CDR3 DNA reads TGTGCCAGCAGCGGACAGGGCGGTGTGGAGACCCAGTACTTC. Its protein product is CASSGQGGVETQYF.

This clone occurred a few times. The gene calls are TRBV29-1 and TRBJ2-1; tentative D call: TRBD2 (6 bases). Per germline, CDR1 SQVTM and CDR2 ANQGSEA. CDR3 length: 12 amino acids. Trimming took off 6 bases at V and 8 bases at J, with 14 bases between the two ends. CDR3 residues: CSVRREAHEQFF. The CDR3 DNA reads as TGCAGCGTCCGAAGGGAGGCCCATGAGCAGTTCTTC.

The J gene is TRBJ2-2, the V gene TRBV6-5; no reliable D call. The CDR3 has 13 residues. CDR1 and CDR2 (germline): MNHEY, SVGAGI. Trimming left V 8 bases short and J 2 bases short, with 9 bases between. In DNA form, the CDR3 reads TGTGCCAGCGGCTCGCAAAACACCGGGGAGCTGTTTTTT. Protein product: CASGSQNTGELFF.

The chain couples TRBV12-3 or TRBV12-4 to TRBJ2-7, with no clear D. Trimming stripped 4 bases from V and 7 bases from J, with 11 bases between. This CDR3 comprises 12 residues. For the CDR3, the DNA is TGTGCCAGCAGTTCTGGGCCGGTTGAGCAGTACTTC. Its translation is CASSSGPVEQYF.

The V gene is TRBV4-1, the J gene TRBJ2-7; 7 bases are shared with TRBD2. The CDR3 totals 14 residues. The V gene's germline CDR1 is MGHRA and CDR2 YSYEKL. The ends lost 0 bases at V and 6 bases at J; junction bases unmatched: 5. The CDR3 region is CASSQDRGGGEQYF. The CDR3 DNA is TGCGCCAGCAGCCAAGATCGCGGGGGAGGCGAGCAGTACTTC.

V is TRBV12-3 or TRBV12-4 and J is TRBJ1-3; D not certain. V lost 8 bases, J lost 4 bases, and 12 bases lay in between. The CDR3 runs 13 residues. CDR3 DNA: TGTGCCAGCGACTACCGCGGGGGAAACACCATATATTTT. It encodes CASDYRGGNTIYF.

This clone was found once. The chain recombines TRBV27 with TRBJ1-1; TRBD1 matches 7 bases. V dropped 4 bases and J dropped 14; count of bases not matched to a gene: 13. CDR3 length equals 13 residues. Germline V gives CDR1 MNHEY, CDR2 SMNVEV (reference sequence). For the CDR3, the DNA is TGTGCCAGCAGTTCCCTAACAGGGGCGAACACCTTCTTT. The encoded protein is CASSSLTGANTFF.

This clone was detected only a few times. As DNA, the CDR3 is TGCGCCAGCAGCCGAGTGGGGGGCACCGGGGAGCTGTTTTTT. The encoded protein is CASSRVGGTGELFF. J is TRBJ2-2 and V is TRBV4-1, with D perhaps matching TRBD2 (6 bases). V lost 4 bases to trimming and J lost 4 bases, with 10 bases between them. Germline CDR1 MGHRA, CDR2 YSYEKL. The CDR3 sequence is 14 residues long.

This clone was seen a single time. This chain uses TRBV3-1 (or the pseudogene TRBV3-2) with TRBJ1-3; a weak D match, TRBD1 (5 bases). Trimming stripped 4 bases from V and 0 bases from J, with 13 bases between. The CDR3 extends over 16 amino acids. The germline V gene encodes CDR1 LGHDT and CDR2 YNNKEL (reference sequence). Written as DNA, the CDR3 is TGTGCCAGCAGCCCCCTGGGTAGGGGCTCTGGAAACACCATATATTTT. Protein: CASSPLGRGSGNTIYF.

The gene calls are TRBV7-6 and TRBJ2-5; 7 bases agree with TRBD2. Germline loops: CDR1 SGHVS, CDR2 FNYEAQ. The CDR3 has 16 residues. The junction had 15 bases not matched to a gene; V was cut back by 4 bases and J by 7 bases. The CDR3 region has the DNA TGTGCCAGCAGCTCCGCCTCGCGGGGGACCTGGGGGACCCAGTACTTC. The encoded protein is CASSSASRGTWGTQYF.

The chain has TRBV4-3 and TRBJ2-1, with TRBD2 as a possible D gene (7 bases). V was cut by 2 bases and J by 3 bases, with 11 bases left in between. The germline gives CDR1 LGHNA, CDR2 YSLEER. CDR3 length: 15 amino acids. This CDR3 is CASSQWGGGYNEQFF. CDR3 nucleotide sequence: TGCGCCAGCAGCCAATGGGGAGGGGGCTACAATGAGCAGTTCTTC.

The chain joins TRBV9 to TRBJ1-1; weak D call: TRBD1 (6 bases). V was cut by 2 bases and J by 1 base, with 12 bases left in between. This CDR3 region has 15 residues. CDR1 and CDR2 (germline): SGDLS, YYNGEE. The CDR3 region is CASSVEARGNTEAFF. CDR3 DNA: TGTGCCAGCAGCGTGGAAGCCAGGGGGAACACTGAAGCTTTCTTT.

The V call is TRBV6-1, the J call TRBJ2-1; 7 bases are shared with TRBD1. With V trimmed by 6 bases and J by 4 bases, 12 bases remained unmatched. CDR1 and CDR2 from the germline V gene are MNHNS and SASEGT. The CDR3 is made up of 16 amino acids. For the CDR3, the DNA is TGTGCCAGCAGAGAACAGGGACAGAGCAGGTACAATGAGCAGTTCTTC. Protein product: CASREQGQSRYNEQFF.

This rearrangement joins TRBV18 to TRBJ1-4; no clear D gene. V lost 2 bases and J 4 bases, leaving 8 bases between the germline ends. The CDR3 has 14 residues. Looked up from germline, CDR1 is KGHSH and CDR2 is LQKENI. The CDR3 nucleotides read TGTGCCAGCTCACCAGGAGTCGTTAATGAAAAACTGTTTTTT. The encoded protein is CASSPGVVNEKLFF.

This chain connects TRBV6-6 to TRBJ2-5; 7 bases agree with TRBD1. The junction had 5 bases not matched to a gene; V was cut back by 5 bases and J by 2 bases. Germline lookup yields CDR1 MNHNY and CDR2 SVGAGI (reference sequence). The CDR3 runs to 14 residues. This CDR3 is CASSNPDRQETQYF. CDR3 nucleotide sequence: TGTGCCAGCAGTAACCCGGACAGGCAAGAGACCCAGTACTTC.

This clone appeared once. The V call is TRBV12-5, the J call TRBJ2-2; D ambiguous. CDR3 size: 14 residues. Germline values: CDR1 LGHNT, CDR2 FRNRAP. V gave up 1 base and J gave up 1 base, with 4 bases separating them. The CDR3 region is CASGLGQNTGELFF. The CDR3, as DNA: TGTGCTAGTGGTTTGGGACAGAACACCGGGGAGCTGTTTTTT.

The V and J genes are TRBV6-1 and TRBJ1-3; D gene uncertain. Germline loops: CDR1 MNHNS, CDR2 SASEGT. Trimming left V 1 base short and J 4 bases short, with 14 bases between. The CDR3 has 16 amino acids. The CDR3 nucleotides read TGTGCCAGCAGTGAAGTCGGGAACGCCGTAGGAAACACCATATATTTT. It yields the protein CASSEVGNAVGNTIYF.

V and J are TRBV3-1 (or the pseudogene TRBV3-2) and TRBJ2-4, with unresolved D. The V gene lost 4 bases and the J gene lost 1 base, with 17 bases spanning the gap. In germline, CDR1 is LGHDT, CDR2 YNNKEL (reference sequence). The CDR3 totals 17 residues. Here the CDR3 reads CASSRRPIDLAKNIQYF. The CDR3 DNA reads TGTGCCAGCAGCCGGAGACCGATAGATTTGGCCAAAAACATTCAGTACTTC.